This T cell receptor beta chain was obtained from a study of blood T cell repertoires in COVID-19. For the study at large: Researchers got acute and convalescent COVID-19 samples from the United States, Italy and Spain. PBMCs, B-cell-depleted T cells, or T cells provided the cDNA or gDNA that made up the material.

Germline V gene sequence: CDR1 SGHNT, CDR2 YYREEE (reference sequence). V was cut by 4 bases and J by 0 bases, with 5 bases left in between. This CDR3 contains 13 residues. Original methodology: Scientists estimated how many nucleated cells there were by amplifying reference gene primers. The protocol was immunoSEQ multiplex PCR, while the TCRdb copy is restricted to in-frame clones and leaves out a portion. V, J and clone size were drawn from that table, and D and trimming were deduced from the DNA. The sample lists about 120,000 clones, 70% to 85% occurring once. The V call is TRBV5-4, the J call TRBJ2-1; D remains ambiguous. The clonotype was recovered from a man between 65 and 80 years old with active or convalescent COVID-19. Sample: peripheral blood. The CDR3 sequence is CASSTSSYNEQFF. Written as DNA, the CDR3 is TGTGCCAGCAGCACGAGCTCCTACAATGAGCAGTTCTTC.